The entry that follows covers one T cell receptor (beta chain) sequence. Its antigen is undetermined. Using RNA transcripts as the source, TCR beta CDR3 regions were amplified. The study used the HTBI primer set for a first-round RT-PCR of the TCR CDR3. TCRdb redid the calling of the multiplex PCR reads with MiXCR, one entry per CDR3 protein. The sample shows about 300,000 distinct CDR3 sequences, about 14% of them seen only once. Newly diagnosed patients aged 18 to 65 had hyperthyroidism of under 2 months' duration. PBMCs were collected from a roughly 10 ml volume of fresh peripheral blood. This sample was included in a study of T cells in Graves' hyperthyroidism and ophthalmopathy. Whole-study findings and limits: Before onset, ophthalmopathy was predicted by the model a median approximately 6.5 months earlier.

The length of the CDR3 is 20 residues. In germline, CDR1 is LNHDA, CDR2 SQIVND (reference sequence). The ends were cut back, 4 bases at V and 0 bases at J, with 25 bases in the middle. This chain uses TRBV19 with TRBJ2-1; D is unresolved. This sequence was found in a woman under 40 with Graves' hyperthyroidism that later progressed to Graves' ophthalmopathy. The sample taken for sequencing was blood. CDR3: CASSKTSKALRKSSYNEQFF. CDR3 DNA sequence: TGTGCCAGTAGTAAGACCTCCAAAGCTTTGCGGAAGAGCTCCTACAATGAGCAGTTCTTC.